This T cell receptor beta chain emerged from a study of blood T cell repertoires in COVID-19. Study at large: T cells, B-cell-depleted T cells, or PBMCs supplied cDNA or gDNA.

The CDR3 contains 15 residues. With 3 bases clipped from V and 5 bases from J, the junction kept 6 bases outside the gene matches. The germline V gene encodes CDR1 KGHDR and CDR2 SFDVKD. Sequenced by immunoSEQ multiplex PCR; TCRdb stores in-frame clones only, minus some. Here the sample spans about 230,000 clones, approximately 90% being singletons. This clone was counted a few times. The sequence came from a middle-aged man with COVID-19, enrolled during active disease. J is TRBJ1-5 and V is TRBV24-1, with 7 bases identical to TRBD1. Sequenced: peripheral blood. The CDR3 coding sequence is TGTGCCACCAGTGATAGACAGGGATGGGATCAGCCCCAGCATTTT. It codes for CATSDRQGWDQPQHF.